This TCR beta chain was sequenced during a study of cytomegalovirus exposure and HLA in healthy donors. Study-wide results and limits: Most of the TCR beta V segments (in an earlier analysis) were productive either about 87% or about 30% of the time. Most TCRs appeared rarely, but some public TCRs recurred in many donors. As was reported, the HLA-A and HLA-B alleles of most subjects were accurately predicted from TCR beta sequences.

Comment on this clone: The antigen is unknown.

In germline, CDR1 is MNHNS, CDR2 SASEGT. The CDR3 spans 14 residues. V lost 8 bases and J lost 0, with 11 bases in between. The PCR had 60 Vbeta and 13 Jbeta primers. As handled by the study authors: An analysis that came later counted 70 million to 100 million unique TCR beta chains, approximately 10 million shared. Some clones are missing from TCRdb's copy, which holds only in-frame ones; the method was immunoSEQ multiplex PCR. From that table come the V and J calls and clone size; the DNA was used to work out D and trimming. Its clone listing holds nearly 200,000 clones. Sequenced: PBMCs. The receptor comes from a boy aged 10-17 years in good health and CMV-seronegative. This sequence joins TRBV6-1 and TRBJ1-5; TRBD1 might be the D (5 bases). The CDR3 loop reads CASSATASNQPQHF. The CDR3 nucleotides are TGTGCCAGCTCTGCGACAGCTAGCAATCAGCCCCAGCATTTT.